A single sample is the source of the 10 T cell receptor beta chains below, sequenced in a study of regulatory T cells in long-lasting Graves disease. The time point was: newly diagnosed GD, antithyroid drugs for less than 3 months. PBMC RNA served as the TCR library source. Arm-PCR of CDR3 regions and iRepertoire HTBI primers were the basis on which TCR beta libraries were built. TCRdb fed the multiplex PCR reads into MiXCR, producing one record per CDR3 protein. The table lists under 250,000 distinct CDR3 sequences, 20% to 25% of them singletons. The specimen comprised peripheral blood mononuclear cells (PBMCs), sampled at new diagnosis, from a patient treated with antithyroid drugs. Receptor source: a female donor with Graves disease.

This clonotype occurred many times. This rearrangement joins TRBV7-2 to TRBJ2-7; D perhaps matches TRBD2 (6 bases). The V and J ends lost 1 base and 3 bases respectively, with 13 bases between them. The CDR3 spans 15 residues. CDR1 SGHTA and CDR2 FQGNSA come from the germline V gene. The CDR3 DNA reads TGTGCCAGCAGCTTAGGCGGAGGGACCAACTACGAGCAGTACTTC. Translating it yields CASSLGGGTNYEQYF.

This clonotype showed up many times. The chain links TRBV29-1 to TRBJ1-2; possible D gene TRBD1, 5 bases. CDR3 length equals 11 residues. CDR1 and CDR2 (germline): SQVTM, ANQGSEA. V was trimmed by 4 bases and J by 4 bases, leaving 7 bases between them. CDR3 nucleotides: TGCAGCGTTGGGGACTCCTATGGCTACACCTTC. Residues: CSVGDSYGYTF.

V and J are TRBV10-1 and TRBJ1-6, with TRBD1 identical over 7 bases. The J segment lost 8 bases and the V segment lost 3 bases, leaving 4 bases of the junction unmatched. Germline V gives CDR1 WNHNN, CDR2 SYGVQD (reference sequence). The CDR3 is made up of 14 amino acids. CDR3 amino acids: CASSEQGIHSPLHF. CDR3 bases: TGCGCCAGCAGTGAACAGGGGATACATTCACCCCTCCACTTT.

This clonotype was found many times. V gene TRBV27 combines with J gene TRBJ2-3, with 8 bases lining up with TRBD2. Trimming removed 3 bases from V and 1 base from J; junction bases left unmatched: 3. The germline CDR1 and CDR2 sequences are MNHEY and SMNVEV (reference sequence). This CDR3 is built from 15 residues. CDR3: CASSFRREGTDTQYF. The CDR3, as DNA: TGTGCCAGCAGTTTTCGGCGGGAGGGCACAGATACGCAGTATTTT.

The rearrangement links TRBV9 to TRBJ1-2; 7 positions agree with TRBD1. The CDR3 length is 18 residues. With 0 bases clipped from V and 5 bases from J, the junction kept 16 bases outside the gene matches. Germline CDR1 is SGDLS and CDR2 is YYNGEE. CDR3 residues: CASSVGGIPRTGGYGYTF. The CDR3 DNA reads TGTGCCAGCAGCGTAGGAGGGATTCCTAGGACAGGAGGATATGGCTACACCTTC. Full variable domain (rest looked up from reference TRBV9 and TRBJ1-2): DSGVTQTPKHLITATGQRVTLRCSPRSGDLSVYWYQQSLDQGLQFLIQYYNGEERAKGNILERFSAQQFPDLHSELNLSSLELGDSALYFCASSVGGIPRTGGYGYTFGSGTRLTVV.

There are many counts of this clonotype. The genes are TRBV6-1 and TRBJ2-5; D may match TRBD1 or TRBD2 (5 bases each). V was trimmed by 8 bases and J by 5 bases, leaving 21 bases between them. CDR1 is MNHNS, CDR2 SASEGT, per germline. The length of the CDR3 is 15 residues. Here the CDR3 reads CASSRGAGNYETQYF. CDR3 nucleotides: TGTGCCAGCTCCCGGGGAGCAGGGAATTACGAGACCCAGTACTTC.

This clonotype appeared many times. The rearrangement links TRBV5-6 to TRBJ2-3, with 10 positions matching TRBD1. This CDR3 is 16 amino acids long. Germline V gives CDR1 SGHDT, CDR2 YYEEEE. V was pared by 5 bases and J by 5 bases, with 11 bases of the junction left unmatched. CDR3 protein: CASRPKWDRGIDTQYF. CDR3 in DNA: TGTGCCAGCAGGCCGAAATGGGACAGGGGCATAGATACGCAGTATTTT. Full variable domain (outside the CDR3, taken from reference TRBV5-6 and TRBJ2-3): DAGVTQSPTHLIKTRGQQVTLRCSPKSGHDTVSWYQQALGQGPQFIFQYYEEEERQRGNFPDRFSGHQFPNYSSELNVNALLLGDSALYLCASRPKWDRGIDTQYFGPGTRLTVL.

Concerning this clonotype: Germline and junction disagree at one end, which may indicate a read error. The CDR3 nucleotides are TGTGCCGGCAGTGAAGATGGGGCAGGCCGGTGGGAGCAGTTCTTC. Translated, it gives CAGSEDGAGRWEQFF. The chain carries TRBV6-1 and TRBJ2-1; a possible D gene is TRBD1 (5 bases). There are 15 residues in the CDR3. Germline V CDR1 and CDR2: MNHNS, SASEGT.

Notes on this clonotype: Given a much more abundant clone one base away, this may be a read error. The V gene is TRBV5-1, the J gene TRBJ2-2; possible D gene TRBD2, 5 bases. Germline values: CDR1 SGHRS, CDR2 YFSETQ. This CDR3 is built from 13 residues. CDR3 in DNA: TGCGCCTGCAGCTTGGGAGACACCGGGGAGCTGTTTTTT. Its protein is CACSLGDTGELFF.

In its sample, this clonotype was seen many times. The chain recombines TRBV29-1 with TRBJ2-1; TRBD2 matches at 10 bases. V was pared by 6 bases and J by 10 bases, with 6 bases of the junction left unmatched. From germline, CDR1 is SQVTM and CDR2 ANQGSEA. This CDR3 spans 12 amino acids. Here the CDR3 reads CSVMSGGDEQFF. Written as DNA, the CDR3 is TGCAGCGTAATGAGCGGGGGGGACGAGCAGTTCTTC.